The 10 T cell receptor beta chains below all came from one sample that was sequenced in a study of CD8 T cells in Susac syndrome. An input of 0.5 to 1 ug of RNA was subjected to reverse transcription using random hexamers. MiXCR, run by TCRdb on the immunoSEQ multiplex PCR reads, gives a single entry per CDR3 protein. The sample lists some 160,000 distinct CDR3 sequences, roughly 95% occurring once. The specimen sequenced was CD8+ T cells from PBMCs. Receptor source: a human donor with multiple sclerosis.

V is TRBV13 and J is TRBJ2-3; D call uncertain. The CDR3 is 12 amino acids. V was cut by 1 base and J by 6 bases, with 5 bases left in between. Germline V CDR1 and CDR2: PRHDT, FYEKMQ (reference sequence). CDR3 residues: CASSLVIDTQYF. The CDR3 coding sequence is TGTGCCAGCAGCTTAGTAATCGATACGCAGTATTTT.

This clonotype was seen a handful of times. The chain carries TRBV7-2 and TRBJ2-7; 11 positions match TRBD1. V trimming: 7 bases; J trimming: 7 bases; junction bases outside the gene matches: 3. The CDR3 runs 12 residues. Germline V lookup: CDR1 SGHTA, CDR2 FQGNSA. CDR3 region: CASKGQGVEQYF. CDR3 nucleotide sequence: TGTGCCAGCAAGGGACAGGGGGTAGAGCAGTACTTC. The entire variable domain, with the rest obtained from reference TRBV7-2 and TRBJ2-7, is as follows: GAGVSQSPSNKVTEKGKDVELRCDPISGHTALYWYRQSLGQGLEFLIYFQGNSAPDKSGLPSDRFSAERTGGSVSTLTIQRTQQEDSAVYLCASKGQGVEQYFGPGTRLTVT.

V usage is TRBV11-1 and J usage is TRBJ2-7; 7 nucleotides align to TRBD2. The junction had 9 bases not matched to a gene; V was cut back by 5 bases and J by 2 bases. This CDR3 is built from 15 residues. Per the germline V gene, CDR1 is SGHAT and CDR2 is FQDESV (reference sequence). CDR3 sequence: CASSQQGLITYEQYF. The CDR3 DNA reads as TGTGCCAGCAGCCAGCAGGGACTAATAACCTACGAGCAGTACTTC.

The gene calls are TRBV19 and TRBJ1-1, with 7 positions matching TRBD1. Trimming took 5 bases from V and 5 from J; bases not matched to a gene: 5. The germline V gene encodes CDR1 LNHDA and CDR2 SQIVND (reference sequence). This CDR3 is 13 amino acids long. The CDR3 spells CASSGTDETEAFF. The CDR3 coding sequence is TGTGCCAGTAGTGGGACAGATGAGACTGAAGCTTTCTTT.

The chain joins TRBV28 to TRBJ2-1; D uncertain. This CDR3 is 14 amino acids long. The ends were cut back, 10 bases at V and 2 bases at J, with 15 bases in the middle. Germline loops: CDR1 MDHEN, CDR2 SYDVKM. The CDR3 DNA reads TGTGCCACAAACCCGTATTATGCCTACAATGAGCAGTTCTTC. Translation gives CATNPYYAYNEQFF.

This chain uses TRBV20-1 with TRBJ2-5; 11 nucleotides match TRBD1. The length of the CDR3 is 16 residues. Germline V CDR1 and CDR2: DFQATT, SNEGSKA (reference sequence). Trimming cost V 3 bases and J 5 bases; bases outside gene matches: 11. This CDR3 reads CSARDYGTGGSETQYF. The CDR3 DNA sequence: TGCAGTGCTAGGGACTATGGGACAGGGGGTTCGGAGACCCAGTACTTC.

The V gene is TRBV7-9, the J gene TRBJ2-1, with a tentative D call TRBD2 (5 bases). The CDR3 has 13 residues. Between the trimmed V and J ends, which lost 4 bases and 6 bases, there was a span of 10 bases. Germline lookup yields CDR1 SEHNR and CDR2 FQNEAQ (reference sequence). DNA of the CDR3: TGTGCCAGCAGCTACGGGCGGGCCAATGAGCAGTTCTTC. Translation: CASSYGRANEQFF.

CDR3 residues: CASSQLTSGYEQYF. The CDR3 DNA reads TGCGCCAGCAGCCAACTCACTAGCGGCTACGAGCAGTACTTC. V gene TRBV4-1 combines with J gene TRBJ2-7, with 8 positions matching TRBD2. CDR1 and CDR2 (germline): MGHRA, YSYEKL. The CDR3 has 14 amino acids. The V segment lost 2 bases and the J segment 3 bases; nucleotides outside the gene matches: 3.

The chain has TRBV14 and TRBJ2-2; TRBD1 is a possible D gene (6 bases). This CDR3 is built from 17 residues. Trimming removed 8 bases at V and 2 bases at J, with 21 bases between. The germline CDR1 and CDR2 sequences are SGHDN and FVKESK. The CDR3 region is CASRRQDRTLNTGELFF. The CDR3 nucleotides read TGTGCCAGCCGGAGACAGGACCGAACCCTAAACACCGGGGAGCTGTTTTTT. The full variable domain, completed using reference TRBV14 and TRBJ2-2, is EAGVTQFPSHSVIEKGQTVTLRCDPISGHDNLYWYRRVMGKEIKFLLHFVKESKQDESGMPNNRFLAERTGGTYSTLKVQPAELEDSGVYFCASRRQDRTLNTGELFFGEGSRLTVL.

The CDR3 is CASVRGSTEAFF. The CDR3 region has the DNA TGTGCCAGTGTTCGGGGTAGCACTGAAGCTTTCTTT. The rearrangement links TRBV19 to TRBJ1-1; D not resolved. The CDR3 extends over 12 amino acids. V was pared by 8 bases and J by 4 bases, with 11 bases between. From germline, CDR1 is LNHDA and CDR2 SQIVND (reference sequence).